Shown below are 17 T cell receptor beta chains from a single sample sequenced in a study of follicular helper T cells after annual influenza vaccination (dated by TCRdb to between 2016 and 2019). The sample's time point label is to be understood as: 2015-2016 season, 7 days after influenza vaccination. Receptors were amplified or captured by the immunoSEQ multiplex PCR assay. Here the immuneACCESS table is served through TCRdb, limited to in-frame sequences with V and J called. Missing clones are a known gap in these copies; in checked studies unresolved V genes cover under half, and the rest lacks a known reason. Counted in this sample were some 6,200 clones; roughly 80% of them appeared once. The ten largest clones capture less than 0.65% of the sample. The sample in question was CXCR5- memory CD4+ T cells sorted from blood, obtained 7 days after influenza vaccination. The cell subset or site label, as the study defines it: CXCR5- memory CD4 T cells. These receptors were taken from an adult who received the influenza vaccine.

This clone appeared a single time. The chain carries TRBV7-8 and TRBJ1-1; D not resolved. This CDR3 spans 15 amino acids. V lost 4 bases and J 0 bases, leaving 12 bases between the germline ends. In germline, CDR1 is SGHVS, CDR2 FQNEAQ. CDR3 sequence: CASSSRVGVNTEAFF. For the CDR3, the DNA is TGTGCCAGCAGCTCCCGTGTCGGAGTGAACACTGAAGCTTTCTTT.

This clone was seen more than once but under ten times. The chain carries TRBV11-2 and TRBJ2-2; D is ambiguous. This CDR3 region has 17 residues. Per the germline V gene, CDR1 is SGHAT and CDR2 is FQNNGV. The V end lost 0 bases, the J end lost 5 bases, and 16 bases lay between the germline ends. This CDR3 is CASSLDQRGSETGELFF. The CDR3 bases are TGTGCCAGCAGCTTAGATCAAAGAGGTTCTGAAACCGGGGAGCTGTTTTTT.

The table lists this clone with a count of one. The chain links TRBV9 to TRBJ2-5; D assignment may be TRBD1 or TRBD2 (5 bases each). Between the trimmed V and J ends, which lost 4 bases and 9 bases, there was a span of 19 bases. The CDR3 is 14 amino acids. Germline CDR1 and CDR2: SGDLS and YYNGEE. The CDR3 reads CASSRRSQLGAQYF. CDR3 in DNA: TGTGCCAGCAGCCGTAGGTCGCAGTTGGGGGCCCAGTACTTC.

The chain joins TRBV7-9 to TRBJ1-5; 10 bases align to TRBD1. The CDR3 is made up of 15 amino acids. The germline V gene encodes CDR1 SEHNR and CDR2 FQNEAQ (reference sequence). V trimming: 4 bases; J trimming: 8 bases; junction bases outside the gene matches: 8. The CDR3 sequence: CASSWGQGYVEPQHF. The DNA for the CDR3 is TGTGCCAGCAGCTGGGGACAGGGGTATGTAGAGCCCCAGCATTTT. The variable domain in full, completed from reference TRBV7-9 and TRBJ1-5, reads DTGVSQNPRHKITKRGQNVTFRCDPISEHNRLYWYRQTLGQGPEFLTYFQNEAQLEKSRLLSDRFSAERPKGSFSTLEIQRTEQGDSAMYLCASSWGQGYVEPQHFGDGTRLSIL.

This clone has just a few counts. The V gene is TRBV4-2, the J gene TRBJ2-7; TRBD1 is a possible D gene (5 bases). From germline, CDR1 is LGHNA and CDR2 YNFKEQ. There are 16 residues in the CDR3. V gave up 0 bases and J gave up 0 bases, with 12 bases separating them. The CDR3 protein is CASSQDTDTGSYEQYF. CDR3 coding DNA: TGTGCCAGCAGCCAAGATACAGATACAGGCTCCTACGAGCAGTACTTC.

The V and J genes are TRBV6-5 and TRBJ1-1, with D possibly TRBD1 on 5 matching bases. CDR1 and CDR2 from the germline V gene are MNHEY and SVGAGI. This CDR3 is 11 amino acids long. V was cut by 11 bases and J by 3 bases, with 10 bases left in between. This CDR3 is CAGGFDTEAFF. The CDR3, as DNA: TGTGCCGGGGGATTCGACACTGAAGCTTTCTTT.

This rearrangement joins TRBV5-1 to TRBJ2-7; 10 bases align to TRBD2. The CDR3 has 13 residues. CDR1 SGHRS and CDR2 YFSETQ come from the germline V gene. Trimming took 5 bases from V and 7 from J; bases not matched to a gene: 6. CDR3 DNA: TGCGCCAGCAGTCGGACTAGCGGAGAGGAGCAGTACTTC. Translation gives CASSRTSGEEQYF.

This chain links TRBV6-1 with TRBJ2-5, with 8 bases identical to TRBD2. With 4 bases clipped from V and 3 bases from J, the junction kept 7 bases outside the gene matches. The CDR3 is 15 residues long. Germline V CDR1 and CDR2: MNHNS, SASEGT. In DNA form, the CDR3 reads TGTGCCAGCAGTGTTGAGACTAGCGCGAAAGAGACCCAGTACTTC. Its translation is CASSVETSAKETQYF.

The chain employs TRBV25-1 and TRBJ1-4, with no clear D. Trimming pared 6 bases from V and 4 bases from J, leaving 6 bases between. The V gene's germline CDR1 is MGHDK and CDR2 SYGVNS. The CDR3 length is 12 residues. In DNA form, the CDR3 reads TGTGCCAGCAGGAGAGATAATGAAAAACTGTTTTTT. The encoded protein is CASRRDNEKLFF.

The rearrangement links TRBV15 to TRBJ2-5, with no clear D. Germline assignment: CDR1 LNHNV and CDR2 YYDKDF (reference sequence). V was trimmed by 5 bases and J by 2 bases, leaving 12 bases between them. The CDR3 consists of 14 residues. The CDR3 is CATSGPTAQETQYF. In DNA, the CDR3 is TGTGCCACCAGCGGCCCGACCGCACAAGAGACCCAGTACTTC.

This chain's CDR3 is CASSLGDRPLDEQYF. CDR3 DNA: TGCGCCAGCAGCTTGGGGGACAGGCCCCTGGACGAGCAGTACTTC. This chain uses TRBV5-1 with TRBJ2-7; 8 bases agree with TRBD1. With V trimmed by 0 bases and J by 5 bases, 7 bases remained unmatched. CDR3 length: 15 residues. The germline CDR1 and CDR2 sequences are SGHRS and YFSETQ.

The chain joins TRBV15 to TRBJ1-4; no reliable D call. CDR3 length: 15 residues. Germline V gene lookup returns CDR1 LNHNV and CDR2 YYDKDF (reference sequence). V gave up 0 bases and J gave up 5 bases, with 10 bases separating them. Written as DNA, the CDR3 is TGTGCCACCAGCAGAGATGGCGTAGGGAATGAAAAACTGTTTTTT. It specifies CATSRDGVGNEKLFF.

The CDR3 is CALWPLTSTDTQYF. The CDR3 DNA is TGTGCCCTGTGGCCCCTTACTAGCACAGATACGCAGTATTTT. V usage is TRBV30 and J usage is TRBJ2-3; the D is unclear. The V gene's germline CDR1 is GTSNPN and CDR2 SVGIG (reference sequence). Trimming stripped 8 bases from V and 0 bases from J, with 15 bases between. This CDR3 spans 14 amino acids.

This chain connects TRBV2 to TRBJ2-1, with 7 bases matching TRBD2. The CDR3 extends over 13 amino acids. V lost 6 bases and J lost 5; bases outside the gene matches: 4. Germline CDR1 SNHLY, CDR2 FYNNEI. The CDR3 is CASSPGTNNEQFF. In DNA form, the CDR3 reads TGTGCCAGCAGCCCCGGGACTAACAATGAGCAGTTCTTC.

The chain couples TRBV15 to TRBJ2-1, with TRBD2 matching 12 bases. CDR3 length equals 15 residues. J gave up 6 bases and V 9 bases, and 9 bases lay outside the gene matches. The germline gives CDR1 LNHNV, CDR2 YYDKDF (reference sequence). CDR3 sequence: CATRLAGAGSNEQFF. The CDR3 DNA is TGTGCCACTAGACTAGCGGGAGCCGGGTCCAATGAGCAGTTCTTC.

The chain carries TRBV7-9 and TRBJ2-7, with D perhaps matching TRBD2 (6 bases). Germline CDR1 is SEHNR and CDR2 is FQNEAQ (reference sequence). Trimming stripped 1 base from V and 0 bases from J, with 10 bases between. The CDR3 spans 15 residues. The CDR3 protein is CASSLGGALSYEQYF. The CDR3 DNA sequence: TGTGCCAGCAGCTTAGGCGGGGCCCTCTCCTACGAGCAGTACTTC.

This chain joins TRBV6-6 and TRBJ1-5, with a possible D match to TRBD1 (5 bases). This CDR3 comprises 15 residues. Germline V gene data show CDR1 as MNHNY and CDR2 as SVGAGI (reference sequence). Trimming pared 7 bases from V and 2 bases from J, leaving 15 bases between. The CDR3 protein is CASTTSGGGNQPQHF. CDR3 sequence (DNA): TGTGCCAGCACCACATCGGGGGGGGGCAATCAGCCCCAGCATTTT.